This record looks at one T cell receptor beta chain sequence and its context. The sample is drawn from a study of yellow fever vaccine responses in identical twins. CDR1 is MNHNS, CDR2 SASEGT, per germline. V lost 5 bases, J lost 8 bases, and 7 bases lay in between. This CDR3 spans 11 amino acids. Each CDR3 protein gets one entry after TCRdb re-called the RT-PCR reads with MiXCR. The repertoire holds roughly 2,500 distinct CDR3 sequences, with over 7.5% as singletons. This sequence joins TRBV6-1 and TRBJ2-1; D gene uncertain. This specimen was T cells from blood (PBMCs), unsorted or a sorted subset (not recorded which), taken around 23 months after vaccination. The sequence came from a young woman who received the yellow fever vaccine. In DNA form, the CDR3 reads TGTGCCAGCAGTCAGGTCCATGAGCAGTTCTTC. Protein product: CASSQVHEQFF.